This T cell receptor beta chain is from a study of a mutant IDH1 vaccine in newly diagnosed glioma. CDR1 is LGHNA and CDR2 is YSLEER in the germline V gene. Germline trimming cut 3 bases from V and 8 bases from J; bases unmatched to any gene: 7. CDR3 size: 15 residues. Remarks on this clone: Its antigen remains unidentified.

Clones were sequenced by immunoSEQ multiplex PCR, and TCRdb holds only the in-frame ones, with some missing. Of around 30,000 clones listed, more than 65% were seen once; the top ten hold 29%. Time point denoted: week 47, end of study. Vaccine doses each comprised 300 ug of mutant IDH1 20-mer peptide, with topical imiquimod. The chain is built from TRBV4-3 and TRBJ2-1; 10 nucleotides line up with TRBD1. Sequencing used PBMCs, obtained from a glioma patient whose treatment included an IDH1 peptide vaccine. This clonotype was sampled from a man aged 30 to 39 with glioma. The CDR3 protein is CASSQGGDRGDEQFF. The CDR3 coding sequence is TGCGCCAGCAGCCAGGGGGGGGACAGGGGAGATGAGCAGTTCTTC.